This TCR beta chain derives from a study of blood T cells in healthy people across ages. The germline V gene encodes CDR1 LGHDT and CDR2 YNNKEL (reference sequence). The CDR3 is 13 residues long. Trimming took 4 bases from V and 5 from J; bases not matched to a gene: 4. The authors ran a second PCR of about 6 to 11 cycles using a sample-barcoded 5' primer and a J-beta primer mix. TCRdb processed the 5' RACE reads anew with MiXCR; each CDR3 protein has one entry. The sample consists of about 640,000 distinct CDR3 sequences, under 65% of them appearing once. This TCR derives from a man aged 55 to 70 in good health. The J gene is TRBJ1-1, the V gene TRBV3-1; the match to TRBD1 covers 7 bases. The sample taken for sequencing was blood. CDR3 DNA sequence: TGTGCCAGCAGCCCGACGACAGGGACTGAAGCTTTCTTT. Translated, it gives CASSPTTGTEAFF.